This record covers a single T cell receptor beta chain. Which antigen it targets is not known. It has no much larger one-base neighbor in the sample; base qualities were not kept. Libraries were built with the immunoSEQ multiplex PCR assay. The authors processed their data as follows. A statistical classification framework was built for diagnosing cytomegalovirus status from the catalog of TCR beta chain sequences. What TCRdb holds here is the immuneACCESS table cut down to in-frame rearrangements. Part of the clones is not present; checked against another copy, under half of the missing clones reflect an unresolved V gene, and the others are unexplained. That table supplies the V and J calls and clone size; D and trimming were determined from the DNA. A total of more than 300,000 clones appear in this sample, roughly 90% of them only once. 0.83% of the sample belongs to the ten largest clones. V is cut by 4 bases and J by 4 bases, and the space between the germline ends is 14 bases. CDR1 and CDR2 are drawn from the germline V gene: SGDLS, YYNGEE. Counted from cysteine to phenylalanine, this CDR3 has 15 amino acids. CDR3 DNA only is kept here, 45 bases in frame from base 1.

These data come from a study of cytomegalovirus exposure and HLA in healthy donors listed by TCRdb under 2017. Some background on the complete study: According to a later analysis, one platform produced both the 110 or so validation repertoires and the 666 repertoires of the first cohort. In addition to the first cohort of 650 to 800 subjects, a separate validation cohort of around 110 different subjects was used. To predict cytomegalovirus infection status, the study brought together high-throughput TCR immunosequencing, statistical association of individual TCRs with disease status, and machine learning. The study was designed to test whether signatures of past pathogen exposure could be identified by cataloging public T cell receptors.

The donors belonged to the validation cohort of about 120 subjects, which was separate from the approximately 660-subject first cohort. Overall study outcomes, separate from this receptor: Across donors, most TCR sequences were observed very rarely, whereas some public TCRs were present in many individuals. All 120 or so repertoires were used to score co-occurrence in the validation cohort in a later analysis, because that analysis had no HLA typing for the cohort. Three of the identified cytomegalovirus-associated TCR beta chains were confirmed in vitro to be specific for cytomegalovirus antigens. Cytomegalovirus status was reported to be diagnosed by the classifier with high specificity and sensitivity in both the original and validation cohorts. The study gave a list of over 150 TCR beta chains associated with cytomegalovirus. In a later analysis, TCRs clustered in the first cohort were found to also tend to co-occur in the 120 or so validation repertoires, with 94% of cluster scores above 0. The authors suggested that the approach could potentially be generalized to other disease states and immunological phenotypes.

The receptor comes from a woman between 18 and 30 years old in good health and CMV-seronegative. The specimen was PBMCs. This chain joins TRBV9 to TRBJ2-2; TRBD1 could be the D gene, as 6 bases match. Here the CDR3 is given as CASSNRQVATGELFF. The sequence in DNA is TGTGCCAGCAGCAACCGACAGGTCGCCACCGGGGAGCTGTTTTTT.